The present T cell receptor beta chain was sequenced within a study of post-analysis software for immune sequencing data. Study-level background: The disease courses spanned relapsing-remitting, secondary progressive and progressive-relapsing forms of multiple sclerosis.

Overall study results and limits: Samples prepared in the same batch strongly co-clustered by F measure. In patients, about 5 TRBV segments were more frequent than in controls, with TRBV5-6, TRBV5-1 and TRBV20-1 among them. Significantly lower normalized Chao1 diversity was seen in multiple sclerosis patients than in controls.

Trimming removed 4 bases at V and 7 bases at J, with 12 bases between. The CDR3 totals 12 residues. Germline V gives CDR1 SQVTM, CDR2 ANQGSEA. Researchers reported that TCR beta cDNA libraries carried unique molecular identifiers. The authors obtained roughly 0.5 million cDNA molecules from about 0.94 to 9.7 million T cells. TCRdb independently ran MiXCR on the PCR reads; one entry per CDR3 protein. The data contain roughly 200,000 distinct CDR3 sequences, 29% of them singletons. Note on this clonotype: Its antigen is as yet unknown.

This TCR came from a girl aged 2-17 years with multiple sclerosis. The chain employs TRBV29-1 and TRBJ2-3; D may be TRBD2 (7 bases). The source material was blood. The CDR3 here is CSVAGGGNTQYF. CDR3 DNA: TGCAGCGTTGCGGGGGGCGGGAATACGCAGTATTTT.